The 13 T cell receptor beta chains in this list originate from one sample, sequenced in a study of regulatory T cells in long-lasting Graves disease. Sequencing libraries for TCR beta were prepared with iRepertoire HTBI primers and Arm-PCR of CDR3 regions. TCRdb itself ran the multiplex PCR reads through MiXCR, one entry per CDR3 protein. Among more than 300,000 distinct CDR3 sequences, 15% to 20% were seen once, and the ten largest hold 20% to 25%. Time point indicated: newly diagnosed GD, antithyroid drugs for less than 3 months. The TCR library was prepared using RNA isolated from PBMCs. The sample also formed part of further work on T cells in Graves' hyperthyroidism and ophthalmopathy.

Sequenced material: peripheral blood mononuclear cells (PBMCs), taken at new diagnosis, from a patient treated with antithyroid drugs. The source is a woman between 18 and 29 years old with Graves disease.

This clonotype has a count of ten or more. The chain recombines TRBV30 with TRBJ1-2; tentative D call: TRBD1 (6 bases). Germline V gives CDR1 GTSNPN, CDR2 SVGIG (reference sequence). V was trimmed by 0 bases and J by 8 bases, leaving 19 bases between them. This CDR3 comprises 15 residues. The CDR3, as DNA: TGTGCCTGGAGTGTACACGGTGGGGGCCGTATGGGCTACACCTTC. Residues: CAWSVHGGGRMGYTF.

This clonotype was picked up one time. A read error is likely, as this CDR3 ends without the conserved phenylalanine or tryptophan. The CDR3 DNA reads as TGTGCCAGCAGCCAAGGGGGACTAGCGGGAGGATACCCCTACGAGCAGTACCTC. Translation: CASSQGGLAGGYPYEQYL. The rearrangement joins TRBV3-1 to TRBJ2-7; 15 bases map to TRBD2. With 1 base clipped from V and 2 bases from J, the junction kept 6 bases outside the gene matches. The CDR3 consists of 18 residues. Germline CDR1 and CDR2: LGHDT and YNNKEL (reference sequence).

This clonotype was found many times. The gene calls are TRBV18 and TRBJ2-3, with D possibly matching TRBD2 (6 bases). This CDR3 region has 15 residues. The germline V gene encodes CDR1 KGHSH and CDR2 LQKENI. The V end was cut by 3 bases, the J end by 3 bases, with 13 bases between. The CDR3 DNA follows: TGTGCCAGCTCACCTACTCCCGGACTAACAGATACGCAGTATTTT. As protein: CASSPTPGLTDTQYF. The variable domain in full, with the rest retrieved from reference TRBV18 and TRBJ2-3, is NAGVMQNPRHLVRRRGQEARLRCSPMKGHSHVYWYRQLPEEGLKFMVYLQKENIIDESGMPKERFSAEFPKEGPSILRIQQVVRGDSAAYFCASSPTPGLTDTQYFGPGTRLTVL.

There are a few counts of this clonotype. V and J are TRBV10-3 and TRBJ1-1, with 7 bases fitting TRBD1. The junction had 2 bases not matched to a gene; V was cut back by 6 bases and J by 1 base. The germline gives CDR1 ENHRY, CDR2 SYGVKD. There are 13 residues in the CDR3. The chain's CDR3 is CAIRGQTNTEAFF. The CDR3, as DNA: TGTGCCATCAGGGGACAGACGAACACTGAAGCTTTCTTT.

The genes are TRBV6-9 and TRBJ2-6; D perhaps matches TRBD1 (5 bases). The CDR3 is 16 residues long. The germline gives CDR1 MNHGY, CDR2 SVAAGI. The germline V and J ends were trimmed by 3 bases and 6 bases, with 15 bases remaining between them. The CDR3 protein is CASSYTRFRVANVLTF. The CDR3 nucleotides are TGTGCCAGCAGTTACACCCGCTTCAGGGTGGCCAACGTCCTGACTTTC.

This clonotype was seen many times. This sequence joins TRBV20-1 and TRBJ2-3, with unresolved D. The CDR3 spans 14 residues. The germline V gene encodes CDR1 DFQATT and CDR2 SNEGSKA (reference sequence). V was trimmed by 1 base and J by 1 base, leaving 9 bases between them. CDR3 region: CSARVPGRTDTQYF. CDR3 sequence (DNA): TGCAGTGCTAGAGTCCCCGGGCGCACAGATACGCAGTATTTT.

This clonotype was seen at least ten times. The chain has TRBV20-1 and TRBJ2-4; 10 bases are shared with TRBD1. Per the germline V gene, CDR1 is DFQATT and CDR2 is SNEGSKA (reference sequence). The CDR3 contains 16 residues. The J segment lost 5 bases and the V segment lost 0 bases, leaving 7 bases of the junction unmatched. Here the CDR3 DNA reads TGCAGTGCTAGAGATAGGGACAGGGGCGGCCAAAACATTCAGTACTTC. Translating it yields CSARDRDRGGQNIQYF.

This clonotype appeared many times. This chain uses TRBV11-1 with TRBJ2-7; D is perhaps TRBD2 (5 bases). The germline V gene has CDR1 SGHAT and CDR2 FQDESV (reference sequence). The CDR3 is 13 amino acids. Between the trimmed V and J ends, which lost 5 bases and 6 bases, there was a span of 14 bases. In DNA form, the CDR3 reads TGTGCCAGCAGCCACGGGAAGTCGTTCGAGCAGTACTTC. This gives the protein CASSHGKSFEQYF.

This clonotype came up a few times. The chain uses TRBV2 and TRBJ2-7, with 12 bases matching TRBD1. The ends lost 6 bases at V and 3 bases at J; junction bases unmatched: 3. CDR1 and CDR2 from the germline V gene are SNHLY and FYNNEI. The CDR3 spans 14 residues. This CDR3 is CASRGTGGLYEQYF. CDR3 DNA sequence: TGTGCCAGCAGAGGGACAGGGGGCCTCTACGAGCAGTACTTC.

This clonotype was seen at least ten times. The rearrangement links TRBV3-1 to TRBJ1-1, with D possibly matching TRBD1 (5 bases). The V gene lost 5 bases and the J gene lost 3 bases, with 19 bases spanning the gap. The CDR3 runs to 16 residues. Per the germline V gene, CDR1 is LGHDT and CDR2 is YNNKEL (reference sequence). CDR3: CASSGTANQVDTEAFF. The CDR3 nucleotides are TGTGCCAGCAGCGGGACTGCTAACCAAGTGGACACTGAAGCTTTCTTT.

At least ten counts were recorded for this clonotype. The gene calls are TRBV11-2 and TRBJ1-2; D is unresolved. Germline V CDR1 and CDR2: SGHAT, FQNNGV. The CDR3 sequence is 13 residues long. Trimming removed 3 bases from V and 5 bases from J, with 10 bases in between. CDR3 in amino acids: CASSFDPSYGYTF. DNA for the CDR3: TGTGCCAGCAGCTTCGATCCGAGTTATGGCTACACCTTC. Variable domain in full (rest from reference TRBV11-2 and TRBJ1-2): EAGVAQSPRYKIIEKRQSVAFWCNPISGHATLYWYQQILGQGPKLLIQFQNNGVVDDSQLPKDRFSAERLKGVDSTLKIQPAKLEDSAVYLCASSFDPSYGYTFGSGTRLTVV.

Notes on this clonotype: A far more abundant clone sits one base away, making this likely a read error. The CDR3 coding sequence is TGTGCCAGCAGATGGGACAGCTCCCACAATGAGCAGTTCTTC. Its protein is CASRWDSSHNEQFF. V and J are TRBV28 and TRBJ2-7; 7 nucleotides line up with TRBD1. The J call is in doubt because the DNA end fits TRBJ2-1 better. CDR3 size: 14 residues. Germline V gene lookup returns CDR1 MDHEN and CDR2 SYDVKM.

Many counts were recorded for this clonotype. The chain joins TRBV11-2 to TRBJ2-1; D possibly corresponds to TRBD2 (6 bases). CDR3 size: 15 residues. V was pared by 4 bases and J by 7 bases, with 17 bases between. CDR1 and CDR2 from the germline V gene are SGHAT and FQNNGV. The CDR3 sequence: CASSSGIRSGNEQFF. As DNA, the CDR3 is TGTGCCAGCAGCTCAGGCATTAGGAGCGGGAATGAGCAGTTCTTC.